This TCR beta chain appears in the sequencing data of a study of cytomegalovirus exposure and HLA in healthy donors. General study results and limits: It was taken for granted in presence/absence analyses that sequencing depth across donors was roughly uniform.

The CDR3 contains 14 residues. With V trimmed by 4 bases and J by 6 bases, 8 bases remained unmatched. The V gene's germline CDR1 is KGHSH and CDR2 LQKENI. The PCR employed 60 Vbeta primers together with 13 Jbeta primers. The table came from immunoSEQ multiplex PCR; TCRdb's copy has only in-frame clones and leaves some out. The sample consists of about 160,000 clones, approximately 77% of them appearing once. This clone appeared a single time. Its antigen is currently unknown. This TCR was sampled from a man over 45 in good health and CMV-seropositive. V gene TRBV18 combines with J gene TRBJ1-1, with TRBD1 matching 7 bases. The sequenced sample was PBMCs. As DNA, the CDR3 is TGTGCCAGCTCACAGAACACAGGGGATGCTGAAGCTTTCTTT. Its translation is CASSQNTGDAEAFF.